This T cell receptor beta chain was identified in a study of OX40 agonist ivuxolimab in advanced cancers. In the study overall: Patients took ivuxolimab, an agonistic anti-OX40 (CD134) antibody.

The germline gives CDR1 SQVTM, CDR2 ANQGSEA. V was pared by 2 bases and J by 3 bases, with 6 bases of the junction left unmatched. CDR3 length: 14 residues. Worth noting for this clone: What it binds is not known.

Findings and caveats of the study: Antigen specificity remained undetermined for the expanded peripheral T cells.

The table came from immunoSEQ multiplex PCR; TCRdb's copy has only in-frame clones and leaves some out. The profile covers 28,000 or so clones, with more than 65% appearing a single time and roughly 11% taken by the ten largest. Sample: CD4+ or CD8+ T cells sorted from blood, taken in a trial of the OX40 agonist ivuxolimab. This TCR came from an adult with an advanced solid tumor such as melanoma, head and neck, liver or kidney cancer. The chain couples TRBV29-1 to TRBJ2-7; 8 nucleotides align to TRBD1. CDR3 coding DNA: TGCAGCGTTGAAACTCGGACAGGGATCTACGAGCAGTACTTC. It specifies CSVETRTGIYEQYF.